These 30 T cell receptor beta chains share one sample of origin, sequenced in a study of patients and donors after allogeneic stem cell transplantation. TCRdb re-called the RT-PCR reads through MiXCR, storing one row per CDR3 protein. The sample has some 230,000 distinct CDR3 sequences, around an eighth seen once; the top ten hold about 9.9%. Sequenced material: blood, either unsorted or a sorted T cell fraction (not recorded which). The receptor set was obtained from a human donor who was either an allogeneic HSCT recipient or a stem cell or donor lymphocyte infusion donor (not recorded which). It is not recorded whose cells these are; they may come from a transplant donor.

The chain uses TRBV20-1 and TRBJ1-5; possibly TRBD1 for D (6 bases). The V gene lost 4 bases and the J gene lost 6 bases, with 13 bases spanning the gap. In germline, CDR1 is DFQATT, CDR2 SNEGSKA (reference sequence). The CDR3 has 13 amino acids. CDR3 in amino acids: CSATRGEGQPQHF. CDR3 nucleotides: TGCAGTGCTACTAGGGGGGAGGGTCAGCCCCAGCATTTT.

This clonotype was seen ten or more times. The rearrangement uses TRBV20-1 and TRBJ1-2; 7 positions agree with TRBD1. The CDR3 consists of 14 residues. Germline V gene sequence: CDR1 DFQATT, CDR2 SNEGSKA (reference sequence). V trimming: 5 bases; J trimming: 3 bases; junction bases outside the gene matches: 9. The CDR3 loop reads CSADGRDSYYGYTF. CDR3 coding DNA: TGCAGTGCTGACGGGCGGGACAGCTACTATGGCTACACCTTC.

In its sample, this clonotype was seen a few times. V gene TRBV5-6 combines with J gene TRBJ1-5; TRBD1 aligns across 8 bases. This CDR3 comprises 16 residues. The J segment lost 0 bases and the V segment lost 3 bases, leaving 5 bases of the junction unmatched. Germline values: CDR1 SGHDT, CDR2 YYEEEE. CDR3 nucleotides: TGTGCCAGCAGCTCCACAGGGGGGAATAGCAATCAGCCCCAGCATTTT. This translates into CASSSTGGNSNQPQHF.

J is TRBJ2-1 and V is TRBV5-4, with 9 nucleotides matching TRBD2. The CDR3 is 16 amino acids. CDR1 SGHNT and CDR2 YYREEE come from the germline V gene (reference sequence). V was clipped by 4 bases and J by 9 bases; unmatched bases: 14. The CDR3 sequence: CASSPTSGTIKVEQFF. The DNA for the CDR3 is TGTGCCAGCAGCCCGACTAGCGGTACAATTAAGGTTGAGCAGTTCTTC. Supplemented by reference TRBV5-4 and TRBJ2-1, the full variable domain reads ETGVTQSPTHLIKTRGQQVTLRCSSQSGHNTVSWYQQALGQGPQFIFQYYREEENGRGNFPPRFSGLQFPNYSSELNVNALELDDSALYLCASSPTSGTIKVEQFFGPGTRLTVL.

The gene calls are TRBV7-2 and TRBJ1-6; no reliable D call. The germline V and J ends were trimmed by 5 bases and 8 bases, with 13 bases remaining between them. The CDR3 loop spans 14 amino acids. Germline V gives CDR1 SGHTA, CDR2 FQGNSA. CDR3 protein: CASSPLEWYSPLHF. The CDR3 DNA follows: TGTGCCAGCAGCCCGCTGGAGTGGTATTCACCCCTCCACTTT.

The V gene is TRBV5-1, the J gene TRBJ2-2; 12 bases agree with TRBD1. CDR3 size: 18 residues. Germline V lookup: CDR1 SGHRS, CDR2 YFSETQ. Trimming took 4 bases from V and 5 from J; bases not matched to a gene: 12. CDR3 DNA sequence: TGCGCCAGCAGCATCCGGGACAGGGGGCGACTTTATACCGGGGAGCTGTTTTTT. As protein: CASSIRDRGRLYTGELFF.

This clonotype was counted many times. This chain links TRBV12-3 or TRBV12-4 with TRBJ1-4; D is undetermined. This CDR3 comprises 16 residues. Trimming removed 6 bases from V and 0 bases from J, with 14 bases in between. The CDR3 spells CASRTDGVATNEKLFF. DNA for the CDR3: TGTGCCAGCAGAACGGACGGAGTTGCAACTAATGAAAAACTGTTTTTT.

J is TRBJ2-7 and V is TRBV7-3; 7 nucleotides agree with TRBD1. The CDR3 covers 14 residues. V dropped 5 bases and J dropped 0; count of bases not matched to a gene: 4. Germline V lookup: CDR1 SGHTA, CDR2 FQGTGA. CDR3 in amino acids: CASSEQGSSYEQYF. The CDR3 coding sequence is TGTGCCAGCAGCGAACAGGGGAGCTCCTACGAGCAGTACTTC. Full variable domain (outside the CDR3, taken from reference TRBV7-3 and TRBJ2-7): GAGVSQTPSNKVTEKGKYVELRCDPISGHTALYWYRQSLGQGPEFLIYFQGTGAADDSGLPNDRFFAVRPEGSVSTLKIQRTERGDSAVYLCASSEQGSSYEQYFGPGTRLTVT.

V is TRBV19 and J is TRBJ2-1; the match to TRBD2 covers 10 bases. With 5 bases clipped from V and 8 bases from J, the junction kept 6 bases outside the gene matches. Germline-derived CDR1 and CDR2 are LNHDA and SQIVND (reference sequence). This CDR3 is 14 amino acids long. The CDR3 loop reads CASSPSGRGYEQFF. As DNA, the CDR3 is TGTGCCAGTAGTCCTAGCGGGAGAGGCTATGAGCAGTTCTTC.

This chain connects TRBV6-1 to TRBJ2-3, with 9 bases matching TRBD2. The trim removed 5 bases at V and 1 base at J, leaving 10 bases unmatched. This CDR3 comprises 17 residues. CDR1 is MNHNS and CDR2 is SASEGT in the germline V gene. The CDR3 sequence is CASSPSHIAGGTDTQYF. CDR3 DNA: TGTGCCAGCAGTCCAAGCCATATAGCGGGGGGCACAGATACGCAGTATTTT.

This clonotype was seen a handful of times. This chain links TRBV4-3 with TRBJ1-2; D unresolved. Trimming shortened V by 0 bases and J by 6 bases, and 11 bases separated the two germline ends. Germline CDR1 reads LGHNA; CDR2 reads YSLEER. This CDR3 contains 14 residues. CDR3 nucleotide sequence: TGCGCCAGCAGCCAAGATGAGGCAGTTGATGGCTACACCTTC. It is translated as CASSQDEAVDGYTF.

This sequence joins TRBV5-1 and TRBJ2-1, with TRBD2 matching over 8 bases. Trimming removed 3 bases from V and 1 base from J; junction bases left unmatched: 9. The germline V gene has CDR1 SGHRS and CDR2 YFSETQ. The CDR3 runs 17 residues. CDR3 bases: TGCGCCAGCAGCTACCTAGCGGGTGCCCGTTCCTACAATGAGCAGTTCTTC. This encodes CASSYLAGARSYNEQFF.

As concerns this clonotype: Since no conserved phenylalanine or tryptophan closes the CDR3, a read error is the likely cause. DNA for the CDR3: TGCAGTGCTAGAGAAGCCAGGGGGCTGTATGGCTACACCTCC. Its protein product is CSAREARGLYGYTS. This chain joins TRBV20-1 and TRBJ1-2, with 8 bases that match TRBD1. CDR1 DFQATT and CDR2 SNEGSKA come from the germline V gene (reference sequence). The J segment lost 5 bases and the V segment lost 0 bases, leaving 5 bases of the junction unmatched. This CDR3 region has 14 residues.

This clonotype showed up just a few times. This chain uses TRBV9 with TRBJ1-1, with no clear D. CDR1 and CDR2 from the germline V gene are SGDLS and YYNGEE. This CDR3 has 14 residues. Trimming took off 0 bases at V and 0 bases at J, with 6 bases between the two ends. CDR3 amino acids: CASSVDPLNTEAFF. Written as DNA, the CDR3 is TGTGCCAGCAGCGTAGACCCCCTGAACACTGAAGCTTTCTTT.

Many counts were recorded for this clonotype. The chain uses TRBV5-6 and TRBJ1-4, with D possibly TRBD1 on 6 matching bases. The CDR3 is 15 residues long. V gave up 1 base and J gave up 7 bases, with 14 bases separating them. Germline V gene lookup returns CDR1 SGHDT and CDR2 YYEEEE. The CDR3 sequence: CASSLFRGAPEKLFF. Written as DNA, the CDR3 is TGTGCCAGCAGCTTGTTTCGGGGGGCACCTGAAAAACTGTTTTTT.

This chain uses TRBV4-2 with TRBJ2-3; unclear D gene. Germline CDR1 and CDR2: LGHNA and YNFKEQ. CDR3 size: 17 residues. With 0 bases removed from V and 0 bases from J, the gap between germline ends came to 13 bases. The CDR3 DNA sequence: TGTGCCAGCAGCCAAGAATTCCAGGACCCTAGCACAGATACGCAGTATTTT. Its protein product is CASSQEFQDPSTDTQYF.

This clonotype was counted a few times. This chain connects TRBV6-2 or TRBV6-3 to TRBJ2-3; TRBD2 matches 11 bases. Germline CDR1 MNHEY, CDR2 SVGEGT. V lost 0 bases and J lost 0; bases outside the gene matches: 11. This CDR3 spans 20 amino acids. As DNA, the CDR3 is TGTGCCAGCAGTTACTCCTCACTAGCGGGGGCCCTCATTAGCACAGATACGCAGTATTTT. Protein: CASSYSSLAGALISTDTQYF.

The chain combines TRBV11-3 with TRBJ2-1, with TRBD2 identical over 13 bases. CDR3 length: 16 residues. Germline loops: CDR1 SGHNT, CDR2 YENEEA. J gave up 2 bases and V 5 bases, and 3 bases lay outside the gene matches. The chain's CDR3 is CASSKGLAGPYNEQFF. CDR3 DNA sequence: TGTGCCAGCAGCAAGGGACTAGCGGGACCCTACAATGAGCAGTTCTTC.

V and J are TRBV20-1 and TRBJ1-5; D possibly corresponds to TRBD1 (5 bases). Between the trimmed V and J ends, which lost 2 bases and 0 bases, there was a span of 8 bases. The CDR3 loop spans 14 amino acids. The germline V gene encodes CDR1 DFQATT and CDR2 SNEGSKA (reference sequence). The CDR3 DNA reads as TGCAGTGCTAGAAACAGGAATAGCAATCAGCCCCAGCATTTT. Translating it yields CSARNRNSNQPQHF.

This chain connects TRBV9 to TRBJ1-6; D gene ambiguous. The germline V gene encodes CDR1 SGDLS and CDR2 YYNGEE. V lost 3 bases to trimming and J lost 12 bases, with 13 bases between them. CDR3 size: 13 residues. CDR3 protein: CASSADPRKPLHF. The CDR3 coding sequence is TGTGCCAGCAGCGCAGACCCCCGGAAACCCCTCCACTTT.

The chain has TRBV6-1 and TRBJ2-7; D remains unclear. Germline lookup yields CDR1 MNHNS and CDR2 SASEGT. V lost 3 bases to trimming and J lost 2 bases, with 14 bases between them. The CDR3 loop spans 15 amino acids. The chain's CDR3 is CASSEEQISTYEQYF. CDR3 nucleotide sequence: TGTGCCAGCAGTGAGGAGCAAATATCGACCTACGAGCAGTACTTC.

In its sample, this clonotype was seen a few times. The chain uses TRBV7-3 and TRBJ2-2; D not certain. CDR3 length equals 13 residues. Germline V gene lookup returns CDR1 SGHTA and CDR2 FQGTGA. V was cut by 2 bases and J by 7 bases, with 8 bases left in between. Here the CDR3 reads CASSLAWGGELFF. In nucleotides, the CDR3 is TGTGCCAGCAGCTTAGCTTGGGGCGGGGAGCTGTTTTTT.

The rearrangement uses TRBV6-5 and TRBJ2-7; D is ambiguous. The V and J ends lost 6 bases and 3 bases respectively, with 9 bases between them. This CDR3 has 12 residues. Germline CDR1 is MNHEY and CDR2 is SVGAGI. In DNA form, the CDR3 reads TGTGCCAGCAGCCCGACCAGCTACGAGCAGTACTTC. It codes for CASSPTSYEQYF.

This clonotype was picked up many times. This sequence joins TRBV6-1 and TRBJ2-7, with D perhaps assigned TRBD1 or TRBD2 (5 bases each). Germline CDR1 and CDR2: MNHNS and SASEGT. V shed 6 bases and J shed 2 bases, with 11 bases lying between them. The CDR3 is made up of 13 amino acids. CDR3 coding DNA: TGTGCCAGCAGCCTGGGACCGACCTACGAGCAGTACTTC. It encodes CASSLGPTYEQYF.

This clonotype showed up just a few times. The chain joins TRBV10-3 to TRBJ2-1; no definite D call. CDR3 length: 14 amino acids. The V end lost 11 bases, the J end lost 5 bases, and 19 bases lay between the germline ends. The germline V gene encodes CDR1 ENHRY and CDR2 SYGVKD. CDR3 bases: TGTGCCTCCCTTTCGGCAGTTTCGGACAATGAGCAGTTCTTC. Amino acid sequence: CASLSAVSDNEQFF.

The chain links TRBV7-9 to TRBJ2-3, with D perhaps matching TRBD2 (6 bases). Trimming took off 10 bases at V and 4 bases at J, with 15 bases between the two ends. Germline V gene data show CDR1 as SEHNR and CDR2 as FQNEAQ (reference sequence). The CDR3 consists of 13 residues. The CDR3 sequence: CAITPREADTQYF. The CDR3, as DNA: TGTGCCATCACACCGAGGGAGGCAGATACGCAGTATTTT.

This clonotype was counted only a few times. The chain carries TRBV7-8 and TRBJ1-6; 7 bases are a match to TRBD1. The CDR3 runs to 15 residues. J gave up 7 bases and V 5 bases, and 8 bases lay outside the gene matches. Germline CDR1 SGHVS, CDR2 FQNEAQ. The CDR3 coding sequence is TGTGCCAGCAGCACCGACAGGGTACGAAATTCACCCCTCCACTTT. Amino acid sequence: CASSTDRVRNSPLHF.

In its sample, this clonotype was seen a few times. The chain combines TRBV6-1 with TRBJ1-5; TRBD1 is a possible D gene (6 bases). The V end lost 0 bases, the J end lost 6 bases, and 9 bases lay between the germline ends. This CDR3 has 14 residues. Germline lookup yields CDR1 MNHNS and CDR2 SASEGT. In DNA, the CDR3 is TGTGCCAGCAGTGAAGCGGGGGGCGGTCAGCCCCAGCATTTT. Translating gives CASSEAGGGQPQHF.

J is TRBJ2-1 and V is TRBV5-1; 12 bases are shared with TRBD1. The CDR3 totals 14 residues. Germline CDR1 SGHRS, CDR2 YFSETQ. V trimming: 0 bases; J trimming: 10 bases; junction bases outside the gene matches: 2. This CDR3 is CASSLDGTGGEQFF. CDR3 nucleotides: TGCGCCAGCAGCTTGGACGGGACAGGGGGCGAGCAGTTCTTC.

In this sample, this clonotype turned up many times. V gene TRBV6-5 combines with J gene TRBJ2-5, with TRBD2 matching 13 bases. In germline, CDR1 is MNHEY, CDR2 SVGAGI. J lost 5 bases, V lost 4 bases, and 10 bases had no gene match. The CDR3 spans 17 residues. CDR3 protein: CASSSRTSGRGQETQYF. The DNA for the CDR3 is TGTGCCAGCAGTTCTCGGACTAGCGGGAGAGGGCAGGAGACCCAGTACTTC.